The 11 T cell receptor beta chains presented below share a single source sample, sequenced in a study of blood T cells in healthy people across ages. For the second PCR, which ran for roughly 7 to 11 cycles, a sample-barcoded 5' primer and a J-beta primer mix were used. MiXCR, applied by TCRdb to the 5' RACE reads, yields one record per CDR3 protein. The table records 850,000 to 950,000 distinct CDR3 sequences, about 28% of them present only once. The sample consisted of blood. These receptors were obtained from a woman of 80 years or more in good health.

The J gene is TRBJ2-7, the V gene TRBV11-2; 9 nucleotides match TRBD2. V lost 0 bases, J lost 4 bases, and 13 bases stayed unmatched. Per the germline V gene, CDR1 is SGHAT and CDR2 is FQNNGV. The CDR3 loop spans 18 amino acids. In DNA, the CDR3 is TGTGCCAGCAGCTTAGATCTGCGGGGGGGCAGCCTCCAGTACGAGCAGTACTTC. Its translation: CASSLDLRGGSLQYEQYF. The full variable domain, rest sourced from reference TRBV11-2 and TRBJ2-7, is EAGVAQSPRYKIIEKRQSVAFWCNPISGHATLYWYQQILGQGPKLLIQFQNNGVVDDSQLPKDRFSAERLKGVDSTLKIQPAKLEDSAVYLCASSLDLRGGSLQYEQYFGPGTRLTVT.

This clonotype came up many times. This sequence joins TRBV6-6 and TRBJ1-1; D is perhaps TRBD1 (5 bases). CDR1 and CDR2 (germline): MNHNY, SVGAGI (reference sequence). The V gene lost 6 bases and the J gene lost 5 bases, with 22 bases spanning the gap. This CDR3 is 16 amino acids long. Here the CDR3 DNA reads TGTGCCAGCAGCCTCCTGGCCGGCAGGGAGGGAACTGAAGCTTTCTTT. This sequence encodes CASSLLAGREGTEAFF.

A single count supports this clonotype. A much larger clone is a single base away; this may be a read error. The V gene is TRBV9, the J gene TRBJ2-5, with 10 bases identical to TRBD2. Germline loops: CDR1 SGDLS, CDR2 YYNGEE. Germline trimming cut 0 bases from V and 11 bases from J; bases unmatched to any gene: 22. The CDR3 is 19 residues long. In DNA form, the CDR3 reads TGTGCCAGCAGCGTAGCTCCGGAGCGGGGGGGTCTTCTTGTCAATGAGCAGTACTTC. It translates to CASSVAPERGGLLVNEQYF.

The J gene is TRBJ2-5, the V gene TRBV5-8; D unclear. This CDR3 is built from 16 residues. CDR1 is SGHTS and CDR2 is YDEGEE in the germline V gene. The V end lost 0 bases, the J end lost 1 base, and 13 bases lay between the germline ends. In DNA form, the CDR3 reads TGTGCCAGCAGCTTGGTTTTGACGGCGACCCAAGAGACCCAGTACTTC. Amino acid sequence: CASSLVLTATQETQYF.

The V and J genes are TRBV30 and TRBJ1-2; D is ambiguous. Germline CDR1 reads GTSNPN; CDR2 reads SVGIG (reference sequence). V lost 1 base, J lost 3 bases, and 9 bases lay in between. This CDR3 comprises 13 residues. Here the CDR3 reads CAWSELWDYGYTF. The CDR3 nucleotides are TGTGCCTGGAGTGAGCTGTGGGACTATGGCTACACCTTC.

This clonotype was counted at least ten times. The chain joins TRBV27 to TRBJ1-2, with D perhaps matching TRBD1 (6 bases). The length of the CDR3 is 14 residues. The V gene's germline CDR1 is MNHEY and CDR2 SMNVEV (reference sequence). V shed 4 bases and J shed 4 bases, with 13 bases lying between them. CDR3 in amino acids: CASSSATGSYGYTF. The CDR3, as DNA: TGTGCCAGCAGTTCCGCGACAGGATCCTATGGCTACACCTTC.

DNA for the CDR3: TGTGCCTGGAGTATACAGGGGTACACTGAAGCTTTCTTT. It translates to CAWSIQGYTEAFF. V is TRBV30 and J is TRBJ1-1; 7 bases are a match to TRBD1. There are 13 residues in the CDR3. Trimming took 2 bases from V and 3 from J; bases not matched to a gene: 3. CDR1 is GTSNPN and CDR2 is SVGIG in the germline V gene (reference sequence).

In this sample, this clonotype turned up a few times. The gene calls are TRBV5-5 and TRBJ1-2, with D possibly TRBD1 on 6 matching bases. The CDR3 covers 15 residues. Trimming took off 6 bases at V and 6 bases at J, with 21 bases between the two ends. Germline V gene data show CDR1 as SGHKS and CDR2 as YYEKEE (reference sequence). The DNA of the CDR3 is TGTGCCAGCATCCTCGAAGCCAGCAGGGGAAATGGCTACACCTTC. Protein sequence: CASILEASRGNGYTF.

This clonotype was observed a few times. V usage is TRBV7-2 and J usage is TRBJ1-1; possibly TRBD1 for D (5 bases). Germline CDR1 reads SGHTA; CDR2 reads FQGNSA. The V end was cut by 2 bases, the J end by 6 bases, with 16 bases between. The CDR3 spans 15 residues. The CDR3 is CASSLRTRGKSEAFF. The CDR3 bases are TGTGCCAGCAGCTTACGAACAAGGGGCAAATCTGAAGCTTTCTTT.

The table lists this clonotype with many counts. The chain has TRBV9 and TRBJ2-1; 16 nucleotides agree with TRBD2. The V segment lost 3 bases and the J segment 1 base; nucleotides outside the gene matches: 4. CDR3 length: 18 amino acids. Looked up from germline, CDR1 is SGDLS and CDR2 is YYNGEE. CDR3 region: CASSAGTSGGGSYNEQFF. As DNA, the CDR3 is TGTGCCAGCAGCGCCGGGACTAGCGGGGGGGGTTCCTACAATGAGCAGTTCTTC.

Note on this clonotype: This may arise from a read error, as a much more abundant clone is one base away. Without the conserved terminal phenylalanine or tryptophan, this CDR3 likely stems from a read error. The chain employs TRBV12-3 or TRBV12-4 and TRBJ1-1, with a weak D call TRBD1 (5 bases). Trimming shortened V by 7 bases and J by 2 bases, and 11 bases separated the two germline ends. CDR3 size: 13 residues. This chain's CDR3 is CASNLQENTEAFL. As DNA, the CDR3 is TGTGCCAGCAACCTACAGGAAAACACTGAAGCTTTCTTG.